This record concerns one T cell receptor beta chain sequence. The source of the sample is a study of blood T cell repertoires in COVID-19. Background on the study: Material from acute and convalescent COVID-19 was sourced from the United States, Italy and Spain. The cDNA or gDNA used as material had been derived from T cells, B-cell-depleted T cells, or PBMCs.

Profiled with immunoSEQ multiplex PCR; TCRdb holds only in-frame clones, not every one. The table lists around 160,000 clones, under 90% of them singletons. Material for sequencing was peripheral blood. This receptor was identified in a woman aged 80 or over with acute or convalescent COVID-19.

The CDR3 sequence: CASSKRTSGTGELFF. As DNA, the CDR3 is TGTGCCAGCAGCAAAAGGACTAGCGGGACTGGGGAGCTGTTTTTT. The chain recombines TRBV11-2 with TRBJ2-2; 12 bases map to TRBD2. The CDR3 extends over 15 amino acids. V shed 5 bases and J 8 bases; nucleotides not matched to a gene: 6. Germline V gene sequence: CDR1 SGHAT, CDR2 FQNNGV.